Below, 2 T cell receptor beta chains from the same sample are listed, as sequenced in a study of CD8 T cell repertoires and HIV-1 epitope variants. These receptors have no identified antigens. The data were produced by immunoSEQ multiplex PCR, yet TCRdb's version contains in-frame clones alone and is incomplete. The table includes around 5,200 clones, about 60% detected once. Source material: cultured CD8+ T cells derived from PBMCs. The receptors shown here come from a male donor with HIV.

The chain joins TRBV15 to TRBJ2-5, with D tentatively TRBD1 (5 bases). This CDR3 is built from 15 residues. V was trimmed by 3 bases and J by 7 bases, leaving 18 bases between them. CDR1 and CDR2 from the germline V gene are LNHNV and YYDKDF (reference sequence). The CDR3 spells CATSSARRVAGTQYF. The DNA for the CDR3 is TGTGCCACCAGCAGTGCCCGCAGGGTTGCTGGGACCCAGTACTTC.

The rearrangement uses TRBV2 and TRBJ1-6; 10 bases fit TRBD1. The CDR3 is 15 amino acids. CDR1 and CDR2 from the germline V gene are SNHLY and FYNNEI. J lost 8 bases, V lost 3 bases, and 4 bases had no gene match. In DNA form, the CDR3 reads TGTGCCAGCAGTGATTGGGACAGGGGTGATTCACCCCTCCACTTT. Translating it yields CASSDWDRGDSPLHF.